This T cell receptor beta chain was captured in a study of T cell responses to AZD1222 COVID-19 vaccine. CDR1 and CDR2 from the germline V gene are SGHDN and FVKESK. V lost 1 base and J 4 bases, leaving 10 bases between the germline ends. The CDR3 covers 14 residues. Study-level results: Compared with day 0, the breadth and depth of the Spike-specific TCR repertoire rose significantly after two doses of AZD1222. AZD1222 recipients seropositive at baseline numbered only 6 or 7. Donors were chiefly white British, with a greater number of females, and clonal diversity was perhaps underestimated. Epitopes outside B.1.351 and B.1.1.7 mutated regions reportedly drew nearly half of spike TCRs.

This clone was seen once. The antigen remains undetermined. Data came from immunoSEQ multiplex PCR; TCRdb stores just in-frame clones and leaves some out. The repertoire holds some 200,000 clones, with roughly 91% as singletons. This sequence was found in an adult in good health. Material: peripheral blood, obtained on day 0 of MenACWY control vaccination. The V call is TRBV14, the J call TRBJ1-2; tentatively, D is TRBD1 (5 bases). The DNA of the CDR3 is TGTGCCAGCAGCCAAGTACGACAGCCCTATGGCTACACCTTC. It encodes CASSQVRQPYGYTF.